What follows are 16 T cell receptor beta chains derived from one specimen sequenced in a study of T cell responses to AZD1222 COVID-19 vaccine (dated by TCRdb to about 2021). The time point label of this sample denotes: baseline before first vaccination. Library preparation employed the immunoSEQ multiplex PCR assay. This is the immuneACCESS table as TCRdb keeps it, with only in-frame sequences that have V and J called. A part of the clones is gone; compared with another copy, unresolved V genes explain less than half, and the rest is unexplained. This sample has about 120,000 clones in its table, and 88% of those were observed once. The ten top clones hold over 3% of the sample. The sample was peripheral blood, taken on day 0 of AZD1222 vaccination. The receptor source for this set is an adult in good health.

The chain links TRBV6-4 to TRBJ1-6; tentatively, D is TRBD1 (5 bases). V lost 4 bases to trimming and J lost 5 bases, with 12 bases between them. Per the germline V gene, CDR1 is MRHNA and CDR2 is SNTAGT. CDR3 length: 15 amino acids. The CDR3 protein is CASSASRGNNSPLHF. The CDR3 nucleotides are TGTGCCAGCAGTGCGTCAAGGGGAAATAATTCACCCCTCCACTTT.

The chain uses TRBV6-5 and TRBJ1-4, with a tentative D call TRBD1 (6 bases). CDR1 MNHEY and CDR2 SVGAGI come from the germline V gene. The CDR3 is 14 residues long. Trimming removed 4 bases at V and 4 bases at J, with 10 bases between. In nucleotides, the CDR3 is TGTGCCAGCAGTTCAGGGGACAATAATGAAAAACTGTTTTTT. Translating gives CASSSGDNNEKLFF.

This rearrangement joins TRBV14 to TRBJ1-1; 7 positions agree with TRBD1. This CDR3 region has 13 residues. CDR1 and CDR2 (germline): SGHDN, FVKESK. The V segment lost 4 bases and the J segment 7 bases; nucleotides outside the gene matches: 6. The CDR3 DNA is TGTGCCAGCAGCCGTATCAACAGGGGTGAAGCTTTCTTT. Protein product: CASSRINRGEAFF.

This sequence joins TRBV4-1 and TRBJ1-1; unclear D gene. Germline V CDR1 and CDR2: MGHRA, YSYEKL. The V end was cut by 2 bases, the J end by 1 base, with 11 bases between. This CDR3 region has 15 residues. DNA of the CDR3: TGCGCCAGCAGCCAATTTTTCGCCGAGAACACTGAAGCTTTCTTT. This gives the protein CASSQFFAENTEAFF.

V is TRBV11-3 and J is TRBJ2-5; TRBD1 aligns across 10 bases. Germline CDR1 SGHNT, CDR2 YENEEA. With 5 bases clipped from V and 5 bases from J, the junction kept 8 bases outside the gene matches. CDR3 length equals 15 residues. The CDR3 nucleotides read TGTGCCAGCAGCCCCGGGACAGGGGCGATGGAGACCCAGTACTTC. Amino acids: CASSPGTGAMETQYF.

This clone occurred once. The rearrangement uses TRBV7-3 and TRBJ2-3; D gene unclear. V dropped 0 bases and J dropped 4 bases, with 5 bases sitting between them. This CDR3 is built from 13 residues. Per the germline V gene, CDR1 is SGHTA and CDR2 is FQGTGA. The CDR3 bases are TGTGCCAGCAGCTTAACTGGACCAGATACGCAGTATTTT. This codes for CASSLTGPDTQYF.

The DNA for the CDR3 is TGTGCCAGCAGTTACAGGGGAATCAATCAGCCCCAGCATTTT. Protein product: CASSYRGINQPQHF. The chain couples TRBV6-2 or TRBV6-3 to TRBJ1-5; D might be TRBD1 (5 bases). This CDR3 spans 14 amino acids. CDR1 is MNHEY, CDR2 SVGEGT, per germline. Trimming cost V 2 bases and J 3 bases, with 8 bases left between them.

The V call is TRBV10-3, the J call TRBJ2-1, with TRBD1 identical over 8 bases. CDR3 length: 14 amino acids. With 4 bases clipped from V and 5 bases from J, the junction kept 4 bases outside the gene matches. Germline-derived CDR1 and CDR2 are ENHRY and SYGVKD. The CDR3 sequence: CAISGSGQDNEQFF. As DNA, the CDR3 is TGTGCCATCAGTGGCTCGGGACAGGACAATGAGCAGTTCTTC.

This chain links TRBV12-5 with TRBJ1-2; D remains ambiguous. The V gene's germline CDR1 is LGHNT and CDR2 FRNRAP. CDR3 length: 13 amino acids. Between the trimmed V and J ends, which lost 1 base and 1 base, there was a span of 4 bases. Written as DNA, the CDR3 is TGTGCTAGTGGTTTGGACGGTAACTATGGCTACACCTTC. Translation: CASGLDGNYGYTF.

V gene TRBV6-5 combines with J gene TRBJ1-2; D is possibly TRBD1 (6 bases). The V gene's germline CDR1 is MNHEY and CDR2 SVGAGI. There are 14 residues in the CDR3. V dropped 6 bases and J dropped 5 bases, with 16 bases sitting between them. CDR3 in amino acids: CASRPDRLGYGYTF. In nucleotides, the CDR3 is TGTGCCAGCAGACCCGACAGGTTGGGTTATGGCTACACCTTC.

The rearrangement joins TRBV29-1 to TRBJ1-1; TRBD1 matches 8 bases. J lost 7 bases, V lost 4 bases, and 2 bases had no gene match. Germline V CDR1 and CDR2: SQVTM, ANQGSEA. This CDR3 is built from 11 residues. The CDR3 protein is CSVGTGGEAFF. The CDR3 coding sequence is TGCAGCGTTGGAACAGGGGGTGAAGCTTTCTTT.

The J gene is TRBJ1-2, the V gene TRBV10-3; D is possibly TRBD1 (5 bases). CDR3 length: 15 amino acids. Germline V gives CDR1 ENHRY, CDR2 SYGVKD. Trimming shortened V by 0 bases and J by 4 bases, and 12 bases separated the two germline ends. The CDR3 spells CAISESNLGLYGYTF. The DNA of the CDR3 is TGTGCCATCAGTGAGTCGAATCTGGGACTCTATGGCTACACCTTC.

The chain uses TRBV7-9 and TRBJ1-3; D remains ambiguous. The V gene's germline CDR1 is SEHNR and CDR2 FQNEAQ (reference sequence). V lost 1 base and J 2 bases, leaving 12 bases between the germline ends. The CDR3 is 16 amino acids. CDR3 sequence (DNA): TGTGCCAGCAGCTTAGACAGTCTCGGTCCTGGAAACACCATATATTTT. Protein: CASSLDSLGPGNTIYF.

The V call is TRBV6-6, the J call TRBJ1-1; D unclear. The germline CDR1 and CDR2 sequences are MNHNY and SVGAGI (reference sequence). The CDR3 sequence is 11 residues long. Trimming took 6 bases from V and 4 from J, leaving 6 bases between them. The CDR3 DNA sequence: TGTGCCAGCAGCCCCCTCACTGAAGCTTTCTTT. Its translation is CASSPLTEAFF.

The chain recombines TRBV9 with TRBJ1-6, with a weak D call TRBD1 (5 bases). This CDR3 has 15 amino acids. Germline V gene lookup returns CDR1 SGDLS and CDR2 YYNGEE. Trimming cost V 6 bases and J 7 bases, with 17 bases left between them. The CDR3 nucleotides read TGTGCCAGCACCCGGGACCCCCGGGGGAATTCACCCCTCCACTTT. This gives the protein CASTRDPRGNSPLHF.

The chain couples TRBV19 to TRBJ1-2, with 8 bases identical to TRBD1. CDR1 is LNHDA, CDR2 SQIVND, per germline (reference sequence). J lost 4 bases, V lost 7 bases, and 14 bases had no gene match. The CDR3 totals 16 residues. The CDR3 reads CASTTLDRAPLYGYTF. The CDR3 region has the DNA TGTGCCAGTACCACACTGGACAGGGCTCCTCTCTATGGCTACACCTTC.